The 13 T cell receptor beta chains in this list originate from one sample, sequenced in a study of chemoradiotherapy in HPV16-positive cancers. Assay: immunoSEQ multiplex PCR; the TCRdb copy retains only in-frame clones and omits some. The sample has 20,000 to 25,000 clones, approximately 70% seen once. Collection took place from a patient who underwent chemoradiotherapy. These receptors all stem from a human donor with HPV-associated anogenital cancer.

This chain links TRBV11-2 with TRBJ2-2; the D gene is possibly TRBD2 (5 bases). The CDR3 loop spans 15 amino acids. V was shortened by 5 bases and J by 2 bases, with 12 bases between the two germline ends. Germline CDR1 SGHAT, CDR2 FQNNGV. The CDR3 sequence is CASSIPGINTGELFF. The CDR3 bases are TGTGCCAGCAGCATCCCCGGGATTAACACCGGGGAGCTGTTTTTT. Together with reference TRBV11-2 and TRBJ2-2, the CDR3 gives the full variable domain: EAGVAQSPRYKIIEKRQSVAFWCNPISGHATLYWYQQILGQGPKLLIQFQNNGVVDDSQLPKDRFSAERLKGVDSTLKIQPAKLEDSAVYLCASSIPGINTGELFFGEGSRLTVL.

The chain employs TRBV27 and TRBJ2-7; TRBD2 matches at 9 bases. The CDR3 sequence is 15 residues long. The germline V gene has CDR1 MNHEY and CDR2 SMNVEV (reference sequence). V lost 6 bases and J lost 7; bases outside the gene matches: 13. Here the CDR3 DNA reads TGTGCCAGCAGAGATCCGGGACTAGCTACGGGGGAGCAGTACTTC. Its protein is CASRDPGLATGEQYF.

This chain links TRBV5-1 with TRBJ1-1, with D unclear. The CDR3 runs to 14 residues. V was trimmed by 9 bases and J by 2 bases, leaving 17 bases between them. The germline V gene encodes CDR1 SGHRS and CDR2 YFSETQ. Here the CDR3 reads CATTVDGLNTEAFF. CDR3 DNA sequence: TGCGCCACTACCGTAGACGGCCTTAACACTGAAGCTTTCTTT.

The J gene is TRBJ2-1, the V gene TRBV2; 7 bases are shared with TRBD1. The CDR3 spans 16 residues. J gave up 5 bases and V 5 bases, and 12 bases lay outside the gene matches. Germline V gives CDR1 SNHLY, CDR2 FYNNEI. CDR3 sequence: CASSSPGGQANNEQFF. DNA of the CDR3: TGTGCCAGCAGTTCCCCTGGTGGACAGGCTAACAATGAGCAGTTCTTC.

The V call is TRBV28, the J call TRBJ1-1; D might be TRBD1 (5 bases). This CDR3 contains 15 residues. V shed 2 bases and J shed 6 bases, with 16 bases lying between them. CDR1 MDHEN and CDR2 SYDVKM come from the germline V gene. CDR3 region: CASSLRGGVAPEAFF. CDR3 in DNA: TGTGCCAGCAGTTTAAGGGGCGGGGTCGCCCCTGAAGCTTTCTTT.

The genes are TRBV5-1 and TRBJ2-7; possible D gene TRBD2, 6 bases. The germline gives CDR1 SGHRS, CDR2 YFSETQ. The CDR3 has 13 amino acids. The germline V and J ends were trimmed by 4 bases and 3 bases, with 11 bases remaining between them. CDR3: CASSRTGVYEQYF. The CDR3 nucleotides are TGCGCCAGCAGCCGGACGGGGGTCTACGAGCAGTACTTC.

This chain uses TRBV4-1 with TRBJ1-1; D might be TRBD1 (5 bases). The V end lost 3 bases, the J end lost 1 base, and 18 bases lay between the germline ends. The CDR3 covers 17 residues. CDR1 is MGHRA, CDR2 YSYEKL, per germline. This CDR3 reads CASSHLQGVRSNTEAFF. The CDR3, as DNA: TGCGCCAGCAGCCACCTCCAAGGGGTCAGGTCGAACACTGAAGCTTTCTTT.

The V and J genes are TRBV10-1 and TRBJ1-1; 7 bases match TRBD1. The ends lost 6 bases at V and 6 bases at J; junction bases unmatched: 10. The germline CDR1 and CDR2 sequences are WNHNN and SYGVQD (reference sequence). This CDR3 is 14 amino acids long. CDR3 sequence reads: CASSAFEGAAEAFF. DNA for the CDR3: TGCGCCAGCAGCGCCTTTGAGGGGGCCGCTGAAGCTTTCTTT.

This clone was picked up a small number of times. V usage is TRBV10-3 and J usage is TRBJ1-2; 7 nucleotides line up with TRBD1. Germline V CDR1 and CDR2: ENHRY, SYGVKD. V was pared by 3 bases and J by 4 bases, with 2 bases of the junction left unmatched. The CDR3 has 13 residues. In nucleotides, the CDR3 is TGTGCCATCAGTGAAGACAGGGCCTATGGCTACACCTTC. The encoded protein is CAISEDRAYGYTF.

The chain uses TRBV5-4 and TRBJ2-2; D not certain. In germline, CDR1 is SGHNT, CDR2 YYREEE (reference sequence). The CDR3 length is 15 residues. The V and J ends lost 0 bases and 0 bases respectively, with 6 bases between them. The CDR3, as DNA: TGTGCCAGCAGCTTGGGACATTCGAACACCGGGGAGCTGTTTTTT. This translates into CASSLGHSNTGELFF.

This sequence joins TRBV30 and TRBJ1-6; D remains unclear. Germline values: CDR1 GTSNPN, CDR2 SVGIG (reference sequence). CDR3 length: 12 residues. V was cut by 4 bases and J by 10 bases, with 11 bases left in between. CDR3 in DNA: TGTGCCTGGAACCCAGTCAAGTCACCCCTCCACTTT. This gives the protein CAWNPVKSPLHF.

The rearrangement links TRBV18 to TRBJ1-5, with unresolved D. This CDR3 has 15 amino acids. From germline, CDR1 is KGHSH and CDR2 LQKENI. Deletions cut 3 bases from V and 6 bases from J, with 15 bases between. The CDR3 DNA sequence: TGTGCCAGCTCACCCGCCGGCCCCGGGCTTCAGCCCCAGCATTTT. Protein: CASSPAGPGLQPQHF.

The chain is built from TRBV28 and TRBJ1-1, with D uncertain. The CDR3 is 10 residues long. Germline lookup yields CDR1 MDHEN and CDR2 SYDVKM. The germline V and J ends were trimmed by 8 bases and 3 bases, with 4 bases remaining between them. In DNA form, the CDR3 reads TGTGCCAGCGGGGACACTGAAGCTTTCTTT. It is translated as CASGDTEAFF.